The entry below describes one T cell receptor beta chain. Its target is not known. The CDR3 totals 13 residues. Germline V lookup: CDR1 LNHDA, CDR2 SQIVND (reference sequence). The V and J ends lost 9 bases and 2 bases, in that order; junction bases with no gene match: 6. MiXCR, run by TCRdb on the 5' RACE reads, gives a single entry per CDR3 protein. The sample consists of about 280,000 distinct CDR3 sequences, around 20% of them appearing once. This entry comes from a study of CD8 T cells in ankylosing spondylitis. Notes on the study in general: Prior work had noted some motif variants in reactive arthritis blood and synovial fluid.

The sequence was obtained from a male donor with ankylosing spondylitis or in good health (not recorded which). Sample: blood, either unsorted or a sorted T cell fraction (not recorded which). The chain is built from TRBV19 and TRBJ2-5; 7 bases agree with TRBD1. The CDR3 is CASTGTAQETQYF. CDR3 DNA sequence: TGTGCCAGCACCGGGACAGCTCAAGAGACCCAGTACTTC. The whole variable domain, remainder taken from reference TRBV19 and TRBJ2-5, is DGGITQSPKYLFRKEGQNVTLSCEQNLNHDAMYWYRQDPGQGLRLIYYSQIVNDFQKGDIAEGYSVSREKKESFPLTVTSAQKNPTAFYLCASTGTAQETQYFGPGTRLLVL.